What follows describes a single T cell receptor (beta chain). Its specificity is not known. The CDR3 loop spans 10 amino acids. The germline V gene encodes CDR1 DFQATT and CDR2 SNEGSKA (reference sequence). Trimming left V 3 bases short and J 8 bases short, with 5 bases between. The data were obtained in a study of radiation and T cells in renal cell carcinoma. Study findings and constraints: Pretreatment tumor biopsies were lacking, so baseline clonotypes are unknown. Top tumor clonotypes rose in blood 2 weeks post-radiation, then contracted.

Some clones are missing from TCRdb's copy, which holds only in-frame ones; the method was immunoSEQ multiplex PCR. Of 100,000 to 150,000 clones listed, 75% to 85% were seen once; the top ten hold less than 2.5%. The time point here: blood 2 weeks post-SBRT. Stated treatment: 15 Gy SBRT to primary tumor, nephrectomy 4 weeks later. The tumor was a clear cell renal cell carcinoma. The V gene is TRBV20-1, the J gene TRBJ2-1; the D is unclear. The specimen was blood, collected from a patient whose treatment included radiotherapy and nephrectomy. This receptor was obtained from a woman in her sixties or seventies with renal cell carcinoma. The CDR3 reads CSARGYEQFF. The CDR3 DNA reads TGCAGTGCTAGGGGTTATGAGCAGTTCTTC.